This entry is about one T cell receptor beta chain. Its antigen remains unknown. This CDR3 spans 17 amino acids. V gave up 4 bases and J gave up 0 bases, with 13 bases separating them. These data belong to a study of CD8 T cells in ankylosing spondylitis. Whole-study results and caveats: CD8+ disease-linked clones were present at relatively low frequencies in blood. In ankylosing spondylitis patients, matched synovial fluid reportedly showed significant enrichment of disease-linked clones. Seemingly distinctive of ankylosing spondylitis blood was a TCR beta motif formed by eight highly homologous variants.

Scientists made TCR beta libraries using quantitative 5'-RACE with molecular barcodes. TCRdb ran MiXCR on the 5' RACE reads and lists one entry per CDR3 protein. This sample carries over 130,000 distinct CDR3 sequences, roughly 44% of them seen once, and the ten largest clones take roughly 15%. The sequenced material came from synovial fluid, either unsorted or a sorted T cell fraction (not recorded which). The chain uses TRBV12-3 or TRBV12-4 and TRBJ1-6; no definite D call. The receptor was isolated from a male donor with ankylosing spondylitis. This chain's CDR3 is CASSSLDWSSYNSPLHF. The CDR3 DNA reads as TGTGCCAGCAGTTCGTTGGACTGGAGCTCCTATAATTCACCCCTCCACTTT.